The rows below give T cell receptor beta chains drawn from one sample of a study of human T cells and chemical hapten exposure. TCRdb re-called the RACE reads with MiXCR, one entry per CDR3 protein. The repertoire holds more than 80,000 distinct CDR3 sequences, with roughly 7.6% as singletons. The source material was whole blood, sampled in connection with sensitization to the hapten diphenylcyclopropenone (DPC). The origin of the receptors is a woman under 40 with alopecia areata. Some clones in this sample may be carry-over from other donors' samples. The CDR3 runs from the conserved cysteine through the conserved F or W. D genes are given only for firm matches. The size field is filled for only some rows; it gives once, few, many or a size class.

V: TRBV5-6; D: TRBD1; size: few; J: TRBJ2-3; DNA: TGTGCCAGCAGCTTTGGACAGGCCCTAATAGGGACAGATACGCAGTATTTT; CDR3: CASSFGQALIGTDTQYF
V: TRBV18; D: -; size: many; J: TRBJ2-3; DNA: TGTGCCAGCTCACCGACAGAGTCGGGCACAGATACGCAGTATTTT; CDR3: CASSPTESGTDTQYF
V: TRBV12-3/TRBV12-4; D: -; size: many; J: TRBJ1-5; DNA: TGTGCCAGCAGTTTTCGCAATCAGCCCCAGCATTTT; CDR3: CASSFRNQPQHF
V: TRBV20-1; D: -; size: many; J: TRBJ1-6; DNA: TGCAGTGCTAGAGATCAGAATTCACCCCTCCACTTT; CDR3: CSARDQNSPLHF
V: TRBV10-3; D: -; size: many; J: TRBJ2-7; DNA: TGTGCCATCAGTGACCCGCTCCCTGGGGCCGGGGACAACTCCTACGAGCAGTACTTC; CDR3: CAISDPLPGAGDNSYEQYF
V: TRBV27; D: -; size: few; J: TRBJ1-1; DNA: TGTGCCAGCAGCTTCGGAAGTACAAACACTGAAGCTTTCTTT; CDR3: CASSFGSTNTEAFF
V: TRBV6-6; D: TRBD1; size: many; J: TRBJ1-1; DNA: TGTGCCAGCAGTCCCACAGGGGGCGGTGAAGCTTTCTTT; CDR3: CASSPTGGGEAFF
V: TRBV9; D: TRBD2; size: many; J: TRBJ2-7; DNA: TGTGCCAGCAGCACGGGACTAGAGCGGGAGCAGTACTTC; CDR3: CASSTGLEREQYF
V: TRBV2; D: TRBD1; size: -; J: TRBJ1-5; DNA: TGTGCCAGCAGCCGGGACAGGGCCAATCAGCCCCAGCATTTT; CDR3: CASSRDRANQPQHF
V: TRBV5-1; D: TRBD1; size: many; J: TRBJ1-1; DNA: TGCGCCAGCAGCCCAGAACAGGGGGCGAGGGAAGCTTTCTTT; CDR3: CASSPEQGAREAFF
V: TRBV12-3/TRBV12-4; D: TRBD1; size: many; J: TRBJ1-2; DNA: TGTGCCAGCAGTTTGGACAGGGGGGAGGTCTATGGCTACACCTTC; CDR3: CASSLDRGEVYGYTF
V: TRBV7-9; D: -; size: many; J: TRBJ2-2; DNA: TGTGCCAGCAGCATCGGACTCCTGGTAGAGACCGGGGAGCTGTTTTTT; CDR3: CASSIGLLVETGELFF
V: TRBV6-6; D: -; size: -; J: TRBJ2-7; DNA: TGTGCCAGCGCCAACCGGGACGAGCAGTACTTC; CDR3: CASANRDEQYF
V: TRBV29-1; D: -; size: -; J: TRBJ1-1; DNA: TGCAGCGTTGAAGGGGCCAGGGAGAACACTGAAGCTTTCTTT; CDR3: CSVEGARENTEAFF
V: TRBV7-8; D: -; size: many; J: TRBJ1-5; DNA: TGTGCCAGCAGCCGTATGGGGGGGGGCTATCCTCAGCCCCAGCATTTT; CDR3: CASSRMGGGYPQPQHF
V: TRBV6-6; D: TRBD2; size: few; J: TRBJ2-5; DNA: TGTGCCAGCAGCGGGACTAGCGGGGGGCCCGAGACCCAGTACTTC; CDR3: CASSGTSGGPETQYF
V: TRBV11-2; D: -; size: few; J: TRBJ1-6; DNA: TGTGCCAGCAGTAAGGGACGCCTAAATTCACCCCTCCACTTT; CDR3: CASSKGRLNSPLHF
V: TRBV11-2; D: -; size: many; J: TRBJ2-7; DNA: TGTGCCAGCAGCTCCTCCAGAGTCAGTGAGCAGTACTTC; CDR3: CASSSSRVSEQYF
V: TRBV7-2; D: TRBD2; size: many; J: TRBJ2-1; DNA: TGTGCCAGCAGACCGCCGGGACTAGGGCGGAATGAGCAGTTCTTC; CDR3: CASRPPGLGRNEQFF
V: TRBV29-1; D: TRBD1; size: many; J: TRBJ2-7; DNA: TGCAGCGTTGAGGGGGACAGGAACTCCTACGAGCAGTACTTC; CDR3: CSVEGDRNSYEQYF